This TCR beta chain was sequenced during a study of control samples from healthy donors and cancer patients. Only in-frame clones appear in the TCRdb table, and some are missing; sequencing was by immunoSEQ multiplex PCR. The data show about 120,000 clones, around 92% seen once. Trimming removed 3 bases from V and 1 base from J, with 16 bases in between. This CDR3 has 16 amino acids. Germline values: CDR1 LNHNV, CDR2 YYDKDF (reference sequence). In this sample, this clone turned up once. This receptor was obtained from a man older than 75 with head and neck cancer. The chain employs TRBV15 and TRBJ2-7, with D possibly matching TRBD2 (6 bases). The source material was PBMCs. The CDR3 DNA reads TGTGCCACCAGCAGTCTCTCCCGCGGGGCTTCCTACGAGCAGTACTTC. Its translation: CATSSLSRGASYEQYF.